This T cell receptor (beta chain) was identified during a study of T cell repertoires in aging, cancer and after chemotherapy. The sample holds a few counts of this clonotype. The antigen remains undetermined. Amplification of TCR beta used genomic DNA extracted from peripheral blood. Findings and limits, study-wide: The repertoire data cannot show anything about immunological memory following chemotherapy.

Rearranged V-D-J TRB sequences were amplified with a mixed TRB-A/B primer pool. TCRdb redid the calling of the multiplex PCR reads with MiXCR, one entry per CDR3 protein. Of 1,400 to 1,500 distinct CDR3 sequences in the sample, roughly 36% were seen once. V gave up 0 bases and J gave up 0 bases, with 12 bases separating them. CDR1 is SEHNR, CDR2 FQNEAQ, per germline (reference sequence). The CDR3 totals 16 residues. Sequences were obtained from blood. The V and J genes are TRBV7-9 and TRBJ2-7; D might be TRBD2 (5 bases). The sequence was obtained from a human donor with a solid tumor. In nucleotides, the CDR3 is TGTGCCAGCAGCTTAGCCGGGGATTCTATCTCCTACGAGCAGTACTTC. This sequence encodes CASSLAGDSISYEQYF.